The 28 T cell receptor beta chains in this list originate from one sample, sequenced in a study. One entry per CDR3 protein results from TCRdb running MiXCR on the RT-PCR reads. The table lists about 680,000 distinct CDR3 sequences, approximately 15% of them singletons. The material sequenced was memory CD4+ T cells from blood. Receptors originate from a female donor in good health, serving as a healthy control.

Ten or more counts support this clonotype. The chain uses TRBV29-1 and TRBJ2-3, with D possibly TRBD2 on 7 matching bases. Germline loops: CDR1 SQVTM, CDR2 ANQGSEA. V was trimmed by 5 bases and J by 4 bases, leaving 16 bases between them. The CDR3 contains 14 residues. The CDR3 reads CSVTEQGGSDTQYF. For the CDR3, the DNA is TGCAGCGTTACGGAACAGGGAGGGTCAGATACGCAGTATTTT.

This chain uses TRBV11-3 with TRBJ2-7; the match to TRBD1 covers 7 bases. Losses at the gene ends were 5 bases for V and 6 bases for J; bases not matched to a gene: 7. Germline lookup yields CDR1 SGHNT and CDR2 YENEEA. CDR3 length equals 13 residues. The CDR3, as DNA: TGTGCCAGCAGCCTACAGGGGAAAGGCGAGCAGTACTTC. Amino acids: CASSLQGKGEQYF.

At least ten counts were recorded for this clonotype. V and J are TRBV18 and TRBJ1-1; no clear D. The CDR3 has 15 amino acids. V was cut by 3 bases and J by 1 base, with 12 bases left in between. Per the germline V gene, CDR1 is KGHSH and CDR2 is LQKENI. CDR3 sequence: CASSPLPQPNTEAFF. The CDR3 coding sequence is TGTGCCAGCTCACCGTTACCGCAGCCGAACACTGAAGCTTTCTTT. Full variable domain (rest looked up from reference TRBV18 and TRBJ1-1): NAGVMQNPRHLVRRRGQEARLRCSPMKGHSHVYWYRQLPEEGLKFMVYLQKENIIDESGMPKERFSAEFPKEGPSILRIQQVVRGDSAAYFCASSPLPQPNTEAFFGQGTRLTVV.

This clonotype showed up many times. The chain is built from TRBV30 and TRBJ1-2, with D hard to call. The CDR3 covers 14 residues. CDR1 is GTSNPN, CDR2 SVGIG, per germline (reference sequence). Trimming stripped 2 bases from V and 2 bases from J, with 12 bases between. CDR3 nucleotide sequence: TGTGCCTGGAGTCCCCATTTGAGAAACTATGGCTACACCTTC. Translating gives CAWSPHLRNYGYTF.

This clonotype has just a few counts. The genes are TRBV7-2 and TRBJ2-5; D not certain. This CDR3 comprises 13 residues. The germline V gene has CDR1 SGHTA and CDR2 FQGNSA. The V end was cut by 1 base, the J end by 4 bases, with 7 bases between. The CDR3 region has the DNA TGTGCCAGCAGCTTAGGACACATAGAGACCCAGTACTTC. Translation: CASSLGHIETQYF.

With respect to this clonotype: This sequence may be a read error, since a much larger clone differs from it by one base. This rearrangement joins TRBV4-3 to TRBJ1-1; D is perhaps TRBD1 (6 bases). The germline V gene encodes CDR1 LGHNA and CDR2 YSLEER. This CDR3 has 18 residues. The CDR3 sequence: CASSQNLLRDTVNTEASF. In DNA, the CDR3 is TGCGCCAGCAGCCAGAATTTACTTCGGGACACTGTTAACACTGAAGCTTCCTTT.

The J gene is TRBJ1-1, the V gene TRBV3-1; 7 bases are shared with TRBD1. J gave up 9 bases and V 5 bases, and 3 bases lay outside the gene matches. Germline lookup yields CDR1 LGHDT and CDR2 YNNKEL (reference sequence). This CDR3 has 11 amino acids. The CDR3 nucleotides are TGTGCCAGCAGCACAGGGGTGAAAGCTTTCTTT. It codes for CASSTGVKAFF.

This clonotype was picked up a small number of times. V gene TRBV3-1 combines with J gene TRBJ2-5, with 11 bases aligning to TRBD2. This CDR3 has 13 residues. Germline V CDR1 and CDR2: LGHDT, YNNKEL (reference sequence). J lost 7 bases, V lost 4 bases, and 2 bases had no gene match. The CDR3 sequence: CASSPGTSGTQYF. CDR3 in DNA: TGTGCCAGCAGCCCTGGGACTAGCGGGACCCAGTACTTC.

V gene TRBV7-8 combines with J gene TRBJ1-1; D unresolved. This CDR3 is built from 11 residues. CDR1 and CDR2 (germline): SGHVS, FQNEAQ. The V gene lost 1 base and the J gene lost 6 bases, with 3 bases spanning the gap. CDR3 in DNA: TGTGCCAGCAGCTTAGTAGCTGAAGCTTTCTTT. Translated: CASSLVAEAFF. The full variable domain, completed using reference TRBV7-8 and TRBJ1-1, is GAGVSQSPRYKVAKRGQDVALRCDPISGHVSLFWYQQALGQGPEFLTYFQNEAQLDKSGLPSDRFFAERPEGSVSTLKIQRTQQEDSAVYLCASSLVAEAFFGQGTRLTVV.

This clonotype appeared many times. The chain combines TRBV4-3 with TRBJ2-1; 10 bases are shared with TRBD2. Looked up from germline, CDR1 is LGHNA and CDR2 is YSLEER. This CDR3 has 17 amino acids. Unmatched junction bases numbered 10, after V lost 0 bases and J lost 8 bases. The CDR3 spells CASSQDPGASGSYEQFF. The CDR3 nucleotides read TGCGCCAGCAGCCAAGATCCGGGGGCTAGCGGGAGCTATGAGCAGTTCTTC.

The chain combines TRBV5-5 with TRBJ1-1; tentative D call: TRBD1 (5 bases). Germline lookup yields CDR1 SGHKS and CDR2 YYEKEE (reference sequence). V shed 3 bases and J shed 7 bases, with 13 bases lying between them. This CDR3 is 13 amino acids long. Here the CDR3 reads CASSSVQDSEAFF. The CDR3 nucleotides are TGTGCCAGCAGCTCCGTACAGGATAGTGAAGCTTTCTTT.

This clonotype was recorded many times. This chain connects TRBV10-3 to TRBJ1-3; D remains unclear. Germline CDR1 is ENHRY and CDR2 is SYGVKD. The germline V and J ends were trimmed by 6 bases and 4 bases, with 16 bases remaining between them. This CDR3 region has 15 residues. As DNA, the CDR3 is TGTGCCATCAGCCCGGACGGCGTCGGAGGAAACACCATATATTTT. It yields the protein CAISPDGVGGNTIYF.

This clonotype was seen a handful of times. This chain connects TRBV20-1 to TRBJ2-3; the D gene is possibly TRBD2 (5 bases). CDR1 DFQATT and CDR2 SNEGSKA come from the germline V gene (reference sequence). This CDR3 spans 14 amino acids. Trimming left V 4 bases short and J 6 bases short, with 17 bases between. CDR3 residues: CSATTGGFADTQYF. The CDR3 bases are TGCAGTGCTACTACCGGAGGTTTCGCCGATACGCAGTATTTT.

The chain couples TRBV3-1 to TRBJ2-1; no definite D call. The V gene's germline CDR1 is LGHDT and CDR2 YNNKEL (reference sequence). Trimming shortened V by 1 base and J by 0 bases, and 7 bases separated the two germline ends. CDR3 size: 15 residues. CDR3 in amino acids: CASSQAVSSYNEQFF. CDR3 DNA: TGTGCCAGCAGCCAAGCAGTGAGCTCCTACAATGAGCAGTTCTTC.

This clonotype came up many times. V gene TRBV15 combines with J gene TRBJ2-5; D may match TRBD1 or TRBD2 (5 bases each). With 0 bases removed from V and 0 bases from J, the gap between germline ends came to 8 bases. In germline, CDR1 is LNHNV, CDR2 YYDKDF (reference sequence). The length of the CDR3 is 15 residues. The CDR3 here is CATSRDQGHQETQYF. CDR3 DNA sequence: TGTGCCACCAGCAGAGATCAGGGACACCAAGAGACCCAGTACTTC.

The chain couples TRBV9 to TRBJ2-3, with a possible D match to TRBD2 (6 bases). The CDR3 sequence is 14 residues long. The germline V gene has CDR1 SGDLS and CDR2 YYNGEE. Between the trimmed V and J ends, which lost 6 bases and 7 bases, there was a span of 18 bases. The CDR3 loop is CASTLGTRYNTQYF. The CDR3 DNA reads TGTGCCAGCACCCTAGGGACTCGATATAATACGCAGTATTTT.

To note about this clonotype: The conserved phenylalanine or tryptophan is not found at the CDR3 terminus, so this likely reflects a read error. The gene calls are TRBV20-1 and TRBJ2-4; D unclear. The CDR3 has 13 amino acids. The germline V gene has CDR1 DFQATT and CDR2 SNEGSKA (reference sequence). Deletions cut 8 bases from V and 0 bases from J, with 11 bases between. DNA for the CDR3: TGCAGTCTGACTCACATAGCCAAAAACATTCAGTACTCC. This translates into CSLTHIAKNIQYS.

In DNA, the CDR3 is TGTGCCTTGCTAGCGGACGACACCGGGGAGCTGTTTTTT. Amino acids: CALLADDTGELFF. The V and J genes are TRBV10-3 and TRBJ2-2; 7 bases line up with TRBD2. Trimming removed 11 bases from V and 3 bases from J; junction bases left unmatched: 6. Germline CDR1 is ENHRY and CDR2 is SYGVKD. The CDR3 spans 13 residues.

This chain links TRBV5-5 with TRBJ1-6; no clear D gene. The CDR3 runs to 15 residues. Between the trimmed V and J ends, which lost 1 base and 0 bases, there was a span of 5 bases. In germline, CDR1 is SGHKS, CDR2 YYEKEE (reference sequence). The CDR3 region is CASSLTSSYNSPLHF. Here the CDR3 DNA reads TGTGCCAGCAGCTTGACGAGCTCCTATAATTCACCCCTCCACTTT.

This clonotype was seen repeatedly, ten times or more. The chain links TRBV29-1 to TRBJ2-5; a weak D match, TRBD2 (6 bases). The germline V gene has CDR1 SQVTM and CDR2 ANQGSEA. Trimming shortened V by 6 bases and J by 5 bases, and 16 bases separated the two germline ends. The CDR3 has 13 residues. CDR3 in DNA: TGCAGCGTCTCCGGGACCGCGGGGGAGACCCAGTACTTC. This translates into CSVSGTAGETQYF.

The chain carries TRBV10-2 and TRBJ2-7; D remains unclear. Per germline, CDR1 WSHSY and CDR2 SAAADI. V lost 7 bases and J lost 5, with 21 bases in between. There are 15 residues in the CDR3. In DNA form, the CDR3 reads TGCGCCAGCATACGTAAGGCAGGCCCAGTAGACGAGCAGTACTTC. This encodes CASIRKAGPVDEQYF.

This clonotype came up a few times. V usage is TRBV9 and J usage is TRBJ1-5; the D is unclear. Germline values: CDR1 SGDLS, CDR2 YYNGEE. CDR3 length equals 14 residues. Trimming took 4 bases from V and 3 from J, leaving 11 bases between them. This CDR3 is CASSPSSVNQPQHF. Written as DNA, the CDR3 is TGTGCCAGCAGCCCTTCGTCCGTCAATCAGCCCCAGCATTTT. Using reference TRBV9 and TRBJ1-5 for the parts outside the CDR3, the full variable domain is DSGVTQTPKHLITATGQRVTLRCSPRSGDLSVYWYQQSLDQGLQFLIQYYNGEERAKGNILERFSAQQFPDLHSELNLSSLELGDSALYFCASSPSSVNQPQHFGDGTRLSIL.

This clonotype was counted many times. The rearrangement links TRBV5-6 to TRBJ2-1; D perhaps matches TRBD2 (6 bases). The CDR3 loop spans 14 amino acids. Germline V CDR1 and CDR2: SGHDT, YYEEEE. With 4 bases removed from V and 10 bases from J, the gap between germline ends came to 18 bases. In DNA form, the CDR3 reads TGTGCCAGCAGCCGACTAGAGGCCCCTTCCGAGCAGTTCTTC. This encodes CASSRLEAPSEQFF.

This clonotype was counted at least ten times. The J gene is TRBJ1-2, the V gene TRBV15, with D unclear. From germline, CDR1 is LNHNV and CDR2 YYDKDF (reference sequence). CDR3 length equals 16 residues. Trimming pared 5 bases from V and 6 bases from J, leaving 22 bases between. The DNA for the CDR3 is TGTGCCACCAGCCAAAACATGAGGACGTTTGGTAATGGCTACACCTTC. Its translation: CATSQNMRTFGNGYTF.

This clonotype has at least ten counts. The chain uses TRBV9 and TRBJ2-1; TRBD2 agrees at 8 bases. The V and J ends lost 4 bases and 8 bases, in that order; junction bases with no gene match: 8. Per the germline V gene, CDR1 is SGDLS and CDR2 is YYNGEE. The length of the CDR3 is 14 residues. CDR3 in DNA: TGTGCCAGCAGCTTACGGACTAGCAACCATGAGCAGTTCTTC. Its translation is CASSLRTSNHEQFF.

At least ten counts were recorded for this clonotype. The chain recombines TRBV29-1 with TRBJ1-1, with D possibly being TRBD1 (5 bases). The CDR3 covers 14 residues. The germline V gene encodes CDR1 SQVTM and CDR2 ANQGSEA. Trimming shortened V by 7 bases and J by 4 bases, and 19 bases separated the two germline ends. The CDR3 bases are TGCAGCGCTGTCGGGGAGGGAGGGGTCACTGAAGCTTTCTTT. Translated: CSAVGEGGVTEAFF.

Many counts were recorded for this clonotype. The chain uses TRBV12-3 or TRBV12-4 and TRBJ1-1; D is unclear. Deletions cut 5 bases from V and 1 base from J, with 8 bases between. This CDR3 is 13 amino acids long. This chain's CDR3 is CASSRRQNTEAFF. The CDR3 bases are TGTGCCAGCAGTCGCAGACAGAACACTGAAGCTTTCTTT.

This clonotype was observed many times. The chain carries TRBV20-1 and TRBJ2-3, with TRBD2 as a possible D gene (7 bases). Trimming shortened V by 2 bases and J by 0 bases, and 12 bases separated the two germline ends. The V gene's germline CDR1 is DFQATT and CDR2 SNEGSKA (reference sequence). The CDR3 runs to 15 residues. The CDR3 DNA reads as TGCAGTGCTAGATTTGGGGGGGCTAGCACAGATACGCAGTATTTT. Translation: CSARFGGASTDTQYF.